This T cell receptor (beta chain) was profiled in a study of blood T cell repertoires in COVID-19. Study details: T cells, B-cell-depleted T cells, or PBMCs provided the cDNA or gDNA that served as material.

Points on this clone: A junction end diverges from the germline sequence, so it may reflect a read error.

The germline CDR1 and CDR2 sequences are LGHNT and FRNRAP. This CDR3 has 16 amino acids. In the source study's methods: Reference gene primers were amplified, and this amplification served to estimate nucleated cell counts. The repertoire was sequenced with immunoSEQ multiplex PCR; TCRdb's copy has only in-frame clones and lacks some. From that table come the V and J calls and clone size; the DNA was used to work out D and trimming. The repertoire holds around 250,000 clones, with around 88% as singletons. Those enrolled, adults aged 18 to 89 years, came from some 23 US areas. Cohorts were assigned according to the clinical history that participants reported.

Sequencing input: PBMCs or T cells enriched from blood (not recorded which). The chain uses TRBV12-5 and TRBJ2-3, with TRBD2 identical over 10 bases. The source is a woman aged 45-65 years who had recovered from COVID-19. For the CDR3, the DNA is TGTGTTAGTGGGCCCGGGACTAGCGTCAGCACAGATACGCAGTATTTT. It translates to CVSGPGTSVSTDTQYF.